This entry describes one T cell receptor beta chain. Its antigen is unknown. The CDR3 covers 16 residues. Germline loops: CDR1 SGHRS, CDR2 YFSETQ. The junction had 9 bases not matched to a gene; V was cut back by 2 bases and J by 5 bases. The data were obtained in a study of cytotoxic CD8 clonotypes in ibrutinib-treated CLL. Study conclusions and caveats: Baseline-level clonality went beyond age-matched healthy donors and moved in step with circulating CD8+ T-cell counts.

Deep sequencing aimed at 1 in 200,000 to 1 in 1 million T cells' resolution. Measured with immunoSEQ multiplex PCR; TCRdb has only the in-frame clones, and not every one. This table has about 120,000 clones, 58% appearing once. The receptor was isolated from a human donor with chronic lymphocytic leukemia. This chain joins TRBV5-1 and TRBJ1-4; TRBD1 aligns across 7 bases. The sequenced sample was PBMCs, obtained after 24 months of ibrutinib treatment. The CDR3 is CASSFTPGQTNEKLFF. CDR3 nucleotide sequence: TGCGCCAGCAGCTTCACTCCGGGACAGACGAATGAAAAACTGTTTTTT.